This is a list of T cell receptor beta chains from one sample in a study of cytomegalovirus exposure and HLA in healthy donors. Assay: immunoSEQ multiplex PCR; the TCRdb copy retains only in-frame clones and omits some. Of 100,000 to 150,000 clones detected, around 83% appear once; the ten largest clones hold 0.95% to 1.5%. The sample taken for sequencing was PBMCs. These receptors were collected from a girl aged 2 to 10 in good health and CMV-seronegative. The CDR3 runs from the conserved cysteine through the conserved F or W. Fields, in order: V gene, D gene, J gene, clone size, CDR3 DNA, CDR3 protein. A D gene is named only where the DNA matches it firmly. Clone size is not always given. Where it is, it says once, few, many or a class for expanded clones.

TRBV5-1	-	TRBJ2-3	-	TGCGCCAGCAGCTATTCAGGGCGGGGTACGCAGTATTTT	CASSYSGRGTQYF
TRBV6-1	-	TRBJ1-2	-	TGTGCCAGCAGTACGGTTCATAACTATGGCTACACCTTC	CASSTVHNYGYTF
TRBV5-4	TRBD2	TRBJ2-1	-	TGTGCCAGCAGCAAGACTAGCGGGAGTTTCGTTTATGAGCAGTTCTTC	CASSKTSGSFVYEQFF
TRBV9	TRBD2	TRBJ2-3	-	TGTGCCAGCAGCGTTCTAGCGGGAGGGCCCGCAGATACGCAGTATTTT	CASSVLAGGPADTQYF
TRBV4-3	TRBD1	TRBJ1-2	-	TGCGCCAGCAGCCAGGACGCGGGACAGGGACTCTATGGCTACACCTTC	CASSQDAGQGLYGYTF
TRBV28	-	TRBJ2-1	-	TGTGCCAGCAGTTTAGGTCTAGGGGGCAATGAGCAGTTCTTC	CASSLGLGGNEQFF
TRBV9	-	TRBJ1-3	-	TGTGCCAGCAGCTCCACAGGGTCCCGCTCTGGAAACACCATATATTTT	CASSSTGSRSGNTIYF
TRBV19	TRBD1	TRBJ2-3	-	TGTGCCAGTAGTAGTCAGGGGGCAGATACGCAGTATTTT	CASSSQGADTQYF
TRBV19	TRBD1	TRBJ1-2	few	TGTGCCACCGACTCGCCCGGGACAGGGAAAGGCTACACCTTC	CATDSPGTGKGYTF
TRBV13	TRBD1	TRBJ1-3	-	TGTGCCAGCAGCCCCACAGGGGGTTCCTCTGGAAACACCATATATTTT	CASSPTGGSSGNTIYF
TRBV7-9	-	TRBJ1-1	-	TGTGCCAGCAGCGAAGCTAACACTGAAGCTTTCTTT	CASSEANTEAFF
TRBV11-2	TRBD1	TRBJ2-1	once	TGTGCCAGCAGCTTATTATCCGGGACAGGGTTCGATGAGCAGTTCTTC	CASSLLSGTGFDEQFF
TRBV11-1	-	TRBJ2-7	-	TGTGCCAGCAGCTCGAGGACAACAAACTCCCCGCCTCTGAGGCAGTACTTC	CASSSRTTNSPPLRQYF
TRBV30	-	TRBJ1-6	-	TGTGCCTGGAATACTCGATTTGCGAGCTCCTATAATTCACCCCTCCACTTT	CAWNTRFASSYNSPLHF
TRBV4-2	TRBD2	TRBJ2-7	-	TGTGCCAGCAGCCAAGGTATTCGGGAGGCCCGAGGGTCCTACGAGCAGTACTTC	CASSQGIREARGSYEQYF
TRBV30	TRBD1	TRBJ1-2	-	TGTGCCTGGAGGTCACAGGGGACCTATGGCTACACCTTC	CAWRSQGTYGYTF
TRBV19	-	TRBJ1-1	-	TGTGCCAGTAGTATCTGGGCAGACACTGAAGCTTTCTTT	CASSIWADTEAFF
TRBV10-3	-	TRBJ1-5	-	TGTGCCACTATGGAGGGGACCGGTCAGCCCCAGCATTTT	CATMEGTGQPQHF
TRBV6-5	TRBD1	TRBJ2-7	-	TGTGCCAGCAGTTACTCCCCGGGACAGCTTTTCTACGAGCAGTACTTC	CASSYSPGQLFYEQYF
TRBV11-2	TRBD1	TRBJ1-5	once	TGTGCCAGCAGCTTAGATTGGGCAGGGGGACAGCCCCAGCATTTT	CASSLDWAGGQPQHF
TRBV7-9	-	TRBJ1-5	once	TGTGCCAGCAGCTTAACAGGGTCTGGGAATCAGCCCCAGCATTTT	CASSLTGSGNQPQHF
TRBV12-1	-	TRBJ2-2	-	TGTGCCAGCAGCTCGGGTCGTGGTGGGAGGGCTTTTACCGGGGAGCTGTTTTTT	CASSSGRGGRAFTGELFF
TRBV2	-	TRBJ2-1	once	TGTGCCAACCGAGGTACTAGCTCCTACAATGAGCAGTTCTTC	CANRGTSSYNEQFF
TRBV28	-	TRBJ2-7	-	TGTGCCAGCAGTTTATATCAGGATACCTCCTACGAGCAGTACTTC	CASSLYQDTSYEQYF
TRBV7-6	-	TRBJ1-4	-	TGTGCTAGCAGCCCCTTTGGGACGGGGGGTGAAAAACTGTTTTTT	CASSPFGTGGEKLFF
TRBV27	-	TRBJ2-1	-	TGTGCCAGCAGTTTAGCGGGACGAAACAATGAGCAGTTCTTC	CASSLAGRNNEQFF
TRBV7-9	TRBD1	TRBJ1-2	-	TGTGCCAGCAGCCAAGACAGGGGGTTGTTTGGCTACACCTTC	CASSQDRGLFGYTF
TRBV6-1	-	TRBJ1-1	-	TGTGCCAGCAGTAATACAGGGACGACGAACACTGAAGCTTTCTTT	CASSNTGTTNTEAFF
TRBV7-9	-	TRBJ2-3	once	TGTGCCAGCAGCTTGACTCAAAGCGGTAGCAGGGATACGCAGTATTTT	CASSLTQSGSRDTQYF
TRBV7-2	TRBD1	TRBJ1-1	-	TGTGCCAGCAGCCCCACAGGGGGCACTGAAGCTTTCTTT	CASSPTGGTEAFF
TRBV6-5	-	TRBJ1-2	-	TGTGCCAGCAGGCGTCGGGTGGACTATGGCTACACCTTC	CASRRRVDYGYTF
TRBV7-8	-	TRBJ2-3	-	TGTGCCAGCAGCTTGGTCCAGGGGACGAGCACAGATACGCAGTATTTT	CASSLVQGTSTDTQYF
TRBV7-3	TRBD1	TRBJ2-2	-	TGTGCCAGCAGCCCTTGGACAGGGGACACCGGGGAGCTGTTTTTT	CASSPWTGDTGELFF
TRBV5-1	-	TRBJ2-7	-	TGCGCCAGCAGCTCGGGTTACGCTAGAATCGACGAGCAGTACTTC	CASSSGYARIDEQYF
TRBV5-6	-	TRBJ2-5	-	TGTGCCAGCAGCGGACAGCCACAAGAGACCCAGTACTTC	CASSGQPQETQYF
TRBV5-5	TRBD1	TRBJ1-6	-	TGTGCCAGCAGGGAAGAAGGGACAGGGGATTATAATTCACCCCTCCACTTT	CASREEGTGDYNSPLHF
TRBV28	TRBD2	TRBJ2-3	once	TGTGCCAGCAGTATCACTAGCGGGAGGCCAGATACGCAGTATTTT	CASSITSGRPDTQYF
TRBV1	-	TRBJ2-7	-	TGCACCAGCAGCCAGCTACCGGGACAGGGATACCACGAGCAGTACTTC	CTSSQLPGQGYHEQYF
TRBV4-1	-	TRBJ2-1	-	TGCGCCAGCAGCCAAGAACCCGGGACCTACAATGAGCAGTTCTTC	CASSQEPGTYNEQFF
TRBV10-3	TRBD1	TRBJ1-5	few	TGTGCCATCAGTGAGTCGATTAGGACAGGGGGTTTATGGAGCAATCAGCCCCAGCATTTT	CAISESIRTGGLWSNQPQHF
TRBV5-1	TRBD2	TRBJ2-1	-	TGCGCCAGCAGCTTGCTGGGGGGGGACGGGAATGAGCAGTTCTTC	CASSLLGGDGNEQFF
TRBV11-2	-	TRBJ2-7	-	TGTGCCAGCAGCTTTGGGCAACTTTCCTACGAGCAGTACTTC	CASSFGQLSYEQYF
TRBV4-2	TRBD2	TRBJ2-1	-	TGTGCCAGCAGCCAAGTAGGCGGGACTAGCGGGAGGAGCTCCTACAATGAGCAGTTCTTC	CASSQVGGTSGRSSYNEQFF
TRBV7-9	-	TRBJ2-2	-	TGTGCCAGCAGCTTAACAAGCACCGGGGAGCTGTTTTTT	CASSLTSTGELFF
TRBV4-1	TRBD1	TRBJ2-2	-	TGCGCCAGCAGCTTTACCGGGACAGGGTCCTCCGGGGAGCTGTTTTTT	CASSFTGTGSSGELFF
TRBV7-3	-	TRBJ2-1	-	TGTGCCAGCGGTGCGGGGCCTAACAATGAGCAGTTCTTC	CASGAGPNNEQFF
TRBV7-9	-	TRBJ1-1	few	TGTGCCAGCAGCCCACCCATGACAGGTCCGAACACTGAAGCTTTCTTT	CASSPPMTGPNTEAFF
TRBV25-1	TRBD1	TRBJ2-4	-	TGTGCCAGCAGCACTAGCCGGGACAGGGGGACGGACATTCAGTACTTC	CASSTSRDRGTDIQYF
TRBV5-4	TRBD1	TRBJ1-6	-	TGTGCCAGCAGCCGGGACAGGGGGCTTTCACCCCTCCACTTT	CASSRDRGLSPLHF
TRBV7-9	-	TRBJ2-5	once	TGTGCCAGCAGCTTAGGGCTAGAAAGGAGGGAGACCCAGTACTTC	CASSLGLERRETQYF
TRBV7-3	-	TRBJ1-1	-	TGTGCCAGCAGCCCCCTGACAGTCATGAACACTGAAGCTTTCTTT	CASSPLTVMNTEAFF
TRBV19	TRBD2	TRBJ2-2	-	TGTGCCAGTAGGACTAGCGGCACCACCGGGGAGCTGTTTTTT	CASRTSGTTGELFF
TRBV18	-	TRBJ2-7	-	TGTGCCAGCTCACCACCGGTCGGCTCCTACGAGCAGTACTTC	CASSPPVGSYEQYF
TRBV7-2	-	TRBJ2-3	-	TGTGCCAGCAGCTTATCTAGGATCGATACGCAGTATTTT	CASSLSRIDTQYF